One and the same sample provided the 14 T cell receptor beta chains below, sequenced in a study of blood T cells in healthy people across ages (dated by TCRdb to 2014 to 2015). Libraries were prepared through 5' RACE. Reads for this sample came from an Illumina HiSeq 2500. The second PCR ran for roughly 6 to 11 cycles and used a J-beta primer mix along with a sample-barcoded 5' primer. TCRdb trimmed public reads at Q25 via fastp, called clones via MiXCR and kept in-frame beta chains. Each record represents a unique CDR3 protein, reported with the most common genes and DNA among its rows. In this sample the table shows 500,000 to 650,000 distinct CDR3 sequences, over 25% of which occur a single time. About 3.3% of the sample is in the top ten clones. These data were also reused for a study on T cells of mothers and their children.

The sample consisted of blood. The receptors here all came from a boy between 2 and 10 years old in good health.

This clonotype was detected only a few times. This rearrangement joins TRBV15 to TRBJ2-7, with 10 bases that match TRBD2. The germline V gene encodes CDR1 LNHNV and CDR2 YYDKDF (reference sequence). The junction had 9 bases not matched to a gene; V was cut back by 0 bases and J by 4 bases. This CDR3 contains 17 residues. The CDR3 region has the DNA TGTGCCACCAGCAGAGATCCGGCTCTAGCGGGGGTTTACGAGCAGTACTTC. It translates to CATSRDPALAGVYEQYF.

The chain joins TRBV3-1 to TRBJ2-7; 10 nucleotides align to TRBD2. The end of the DNA aligns better with TRBJ2-1, so the J call may be wrong. Germline CDR1 is LGHDT and CDR2 is YNNKEL (reference sequence). The CDR3 has 14 amino acids. The CDR3 loop is CASRHLAGVNEQFF. The DNA for the CDR3 is TGTGCCAGCAGGCATCTAGCGGGGGTCAATGAGCAGTTCTTC.

The chain joins TRBV6-6 to TRBJ2-7; tentatively, D is TRBD2 (6 bases). CDR3 length: 12 residues. Germline assignment: CDR1 MNHNY and CDR2 SVGAGI (reference sequence). Deletions cut 5 bases from V and 7 bases from J, with 12 bases between. CDR3 nucleotides: TGTGCCAGCAGTCCTCGGGAGAGAGAGCAGTACTTC. The encoded protein is CASSPREREQYF.

This clonotype turned up a few times. The rearrangement joins TRBV27 to TRBJ2-1, with TRBD2 matching over 10 bases. The CDR3 has 15 amino acids. Germline trimming cut 6 bases from V and 9 bases from J; bases unmatched to any gene: 11. Germline V gives CDR1 MNHEY, CDR2 SMNVEV (reference sequence). As DNA, the CDR3 is TGTGCCAGCAGCGGACTAGCGGACCCGGGGGTTGAGCAGTTCTTC. This encodes CASSGLADPGVEQFF.

The CDR3 loop reads CASRPSLGLSTDTQYF. In DNA, the CDR3 is TGTGCCAGCAGGCCCTCGTTGGGACTATCCACAGATACGCAGTATTTT. This chain uses TRBV3-1 with TRBJ2-3; 7 nucleotides match TRBD2. With 6 bases clipped from V and 2 bases from J, the junction kept 11 bases outside the gene matches. Germline lookup yields CDR1 LGHDT and CDR2 YNNKEL (reference sequence). CDR3 length: 16 amino acids.

The DNA for the CDR3 is TGTGCCAGCAGCTCCAGAGATCTCGCGGGGGGCAACACAGATACGCAGTATTTT. Amino acid sequence: CASSSRDLAGGNTDTQYF. The chain has TRBV7-2 and TRBJ2-3; 8 positions match TRBD2. The germline V gene encodes CDR1 SGHTA and CDR2 FQGNSA. This CDR3 region has 18 residues. Trimming cost V 4 bases and J 2 bases; bases outside gene matches: 14. The complete variable domain, with remaining parts taken from reference TRBV7-2 and TRBJ2-3, reads GAGVSQSPSNKVTEKGKDVELRCDPISGHTALYWYRQSLGQGLEFLIYFQGNSAPDKSGLPSDRFSAERTGGSVSTLTIQRTQQEDSAVYLCASSSRDLAGGNTDTQYFGPGTRLTVL.

The chain's CDR3 is CASKEGQGEEAFF. As DNA, the CDR3 is TGTGCCAGCAAAGAGGGACAGGGGGAGGAAGCTTTCTTT. V gene TRBV28 combines with J gene TRBJ1-1, with 11 positions matching TRBD1. This CDR3 region has 13 residues. From germline, CDR1 is MDHEN and CDR2 SYDVKM. V trimming: 7 bases; J trimming: 8 bases; junction bases outside the gene matches: 6.

This sequence joins TRBV7-8 and TRBJ1-3; D is undetermined. The V end lost 1 base, the J end lost 5 bases, and 9 bases lay between the germline ends. Germline V gene data show CDR1 as SGHVS and CDR2 as FQNEAQ. CDR3 size: 14 residues. The CDR3 is CASSLGWGRNTIYF. The CDR3, as DNA: TGTGCCAGCAGCTTAGGTTGGGGTAGAAACACCATATATTTT. Variable domain in full (rest from reference TRBV7-8 and TRBJ1-3): GAGVSQSPRYKVAKRGQDVALRCDPISGHVSLFWYQQALGQGPEFLTYFQNEAQLDKSGLPSDRFFAERPEGSVSTLKIQRTQQEDSAVYLCASSLGWGRNTIYFGEGSWLTVV.

V gene TRBV11-2 combines with J gene TRBJ1-2; the match to TRBD1 covers 7 bases. This CDR3 has 15 residues. The V gene end was trimmed by 5 bases and the J gene end by 5 bases; junction bases not matched to a gene: 11. Germline CDR1 is SGHAT and CDR2 is FQNNGV. The CDR3 DNA is TGTGCCAGCAGCGCCCTTACGGGACAGCTTTATGGCTACACCTTC. Protein sequence: CASSALTGQLYGYTF.

The sample holds a few counts of this clonotype. Written as DNA, the CDR3 is TGTGCCAGCAAAGGTAATAGCAATCAGCCCCAGCATTTT. Encoded protein: CASKGNSNQPQHF. V usage is TRBV2 and J usage is TRBJ1-5; D remains ambiguous. Germline loops: CDR1 SNHLY, CDR2 FYNNEI. V was pared by 7 bases and J by 0 bases, with 7 bases between. The CDR3 covers 13 residues.

The chain couples TRBV7-2 to TRBJ2-7, with TRBD1 matching 7 bases. The CDR3 loop spans 14 amino acids. Trimming at V came to 5 bases and at J to 11 bases, leaving 15 bases not matched to a gene. Germline V lookup: CDR1 SGHTA, CDR2 FQGNSA. The CDR3 DNA follows: TGTGCCAGCAGCCCCGGGACAGAGACCTACGTGGAGTACTTC. Protein: CASSPGTETYVEYF.

V usage is TRBV11-3 and J usage is TRBJ2-2; D call uncertain. The germline V gene has CDR1 SGHNT and CDR2 YENEEA. This CDR3 spans 13 amino acids. V was clipped by 0 bases and J by 7 bases, with 6 bases between them. The DNA of the CDR3 is TGTGCCAGCAGCTTAGATCAAGGCGGGGAGCTGTTTTTT. It encodes CASSLDQGGELFF. Drawing the rest from reference TRBV11-3 and TRBJ2-2, the complete variable domain is EAGVVQSPRYKIIEKKQPVAFWCNPISGHNTLYWYLQNLGQGPELLIRYENEEAVDDSQLPKDRFSAERLKGVDSTLKIQPAELGDSAVYLCASSLDQGGELFFGEGSRLTVL.

The chain joins TRBV2 to TRBJ2-7; TRBD1 might be the D (7 bases). From germline, CDR1 is SNHLY and CDR2 FYNNEI. The CDR3 is 15 residues long. Trimming cost V 11 bases and J 5 bases, with 25 bases left between them. CDR3 sequence reads: CALGGGTEPFHEQYF. CDR3 nucleotides: TGTGCCCTAGGGGGCGGGACGGAGCCCTTCCACGAGCAGTACTTC. The whole variable domain, filled in from reference TRBV2 and TRBJ2-7, reads EPEVTQTPSHQVTQMGQEVILRCVPISNHLYFYWYRQILGQKVEFLVSFYNNEISEKSEIFDDQFSVERPDGSNFTLKIRSTKLEDSAMYFCALGGGTEPFHEQYFGPGTRLTVT.

The chain has TRBV9 and TRBJ1-1; 10 nucleotides match TRBD1. Looked up from germline, CDR1 is SGDLS and CDR2 is YYNGEE. The CDR3 consists of 14 residues. V shed 2 bases, J shed 3 bases, and the junction held 1 base outside the gene matches. The CDR3 DNA reads as TGTGCCAGCAGCGTCGGGACAGGGGACACTGAAGCTTTCTTT. This gives the protein CASSVGTGDTEAFF.